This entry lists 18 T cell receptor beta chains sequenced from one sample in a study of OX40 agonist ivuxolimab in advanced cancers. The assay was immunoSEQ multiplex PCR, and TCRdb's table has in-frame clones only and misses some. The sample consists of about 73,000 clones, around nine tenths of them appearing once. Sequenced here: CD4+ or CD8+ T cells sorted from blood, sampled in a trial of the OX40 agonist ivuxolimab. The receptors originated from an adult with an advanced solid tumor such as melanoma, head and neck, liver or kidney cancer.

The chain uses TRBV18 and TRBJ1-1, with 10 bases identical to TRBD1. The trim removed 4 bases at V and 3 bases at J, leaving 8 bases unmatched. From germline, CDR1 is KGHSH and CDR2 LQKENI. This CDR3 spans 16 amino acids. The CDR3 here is CASSRDRGQIDTEAFF. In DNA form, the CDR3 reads TGTGCCAGCTCACGCGACAGGGGGCAGATTGACACTGAAGCTTTCTTT.

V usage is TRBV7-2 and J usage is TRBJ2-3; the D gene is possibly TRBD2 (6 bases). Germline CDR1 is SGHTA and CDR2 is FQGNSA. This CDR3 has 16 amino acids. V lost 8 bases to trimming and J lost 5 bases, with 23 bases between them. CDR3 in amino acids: CASLPQGSGVVDTQYF. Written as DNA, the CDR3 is TGTGCCAGCCTCCCCCAAGGTAGCGGCGTTGTAGATACGCAGTATTTT. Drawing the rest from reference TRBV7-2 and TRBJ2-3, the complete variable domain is GAGVSQSPSNKVTEKGKDVELRCDPISGHTALYWYRQSLGQGLEFLIYFQGNSAPDKSGLPSDRFSAERTGGSVSTLTIQRTQQEDSAVYLCASLPQGSGVVDTQYFGPGTRLTVL.

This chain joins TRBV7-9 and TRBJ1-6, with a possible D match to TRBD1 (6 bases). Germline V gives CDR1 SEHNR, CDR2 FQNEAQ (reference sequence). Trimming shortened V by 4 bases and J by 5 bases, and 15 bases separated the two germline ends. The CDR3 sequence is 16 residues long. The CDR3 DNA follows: TGTGCCAGCAGCTCCCAGGGGACACAGCATAATTCACCCCTCCACTTT. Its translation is CASSSQGTQHNSPLHF.

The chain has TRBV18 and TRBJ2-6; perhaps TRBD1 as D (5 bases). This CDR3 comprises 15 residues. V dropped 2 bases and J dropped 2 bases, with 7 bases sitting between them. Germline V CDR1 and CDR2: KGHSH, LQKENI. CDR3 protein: CASSPFRAGANVLTF. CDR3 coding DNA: TGTGCCAGCTCACCATTCAGGGCTGGGGCCAACGTCCTGACTTTC.

CDR3 coding DNA: TGTGCCAGCAGCCAGGATTTAGCGGGAACCTCGCACTTCTTC. Translated: CASSQDLAGTSHFF. The chain couples TRBV14 to TRBJ2-1; TRBD2 matches 8 bases. This CDR3 is built from 14 residues. Germline CDR1 and CDR2: SGHDN and FVKESK. With V trimmed by 3 bases and J by 16 bases, 14 bases remained unmatched.

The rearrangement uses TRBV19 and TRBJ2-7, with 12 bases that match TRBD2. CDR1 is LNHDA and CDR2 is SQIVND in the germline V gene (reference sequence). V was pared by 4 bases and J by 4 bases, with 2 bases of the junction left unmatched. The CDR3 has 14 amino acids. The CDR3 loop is CASSTTSGRYEQYF. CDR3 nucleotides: TGTGCCAGTAGTACTACTAGCGGGAGGTACGAGCAGTACTTC.

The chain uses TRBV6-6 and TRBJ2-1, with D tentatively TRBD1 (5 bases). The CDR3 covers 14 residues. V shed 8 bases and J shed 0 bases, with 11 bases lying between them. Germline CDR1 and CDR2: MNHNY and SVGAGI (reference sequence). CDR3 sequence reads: CASRDSASYNEQFF. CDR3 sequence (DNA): TGTGCCAGCCGAGACAGTGCCTCCTACAATGAGCAGTTCTTC.

This CDR3 reads CASNPWGRGSGGTDTQYF. DNA of the CDR3: TGTGCCAGCAATCCTTGGGGAAGGGGGTCAGGGGGCACAGATACGCAGTATTTT. The V and J genes are TRBV27 and TRBJ2-3, with TRBD1 as a possible D gene (6 bases). The CDR3 totals 18 residues. Germline CDR1 reads MNHEY; CDR2 reads SMNVEV (reference sequence). V was cut by 7 bases and J by 1 base, with 24 bases left in between.

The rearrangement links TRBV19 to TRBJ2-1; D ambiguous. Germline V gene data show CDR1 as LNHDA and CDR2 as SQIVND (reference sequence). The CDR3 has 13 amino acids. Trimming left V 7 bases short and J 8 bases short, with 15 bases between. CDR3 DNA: TGTGCCAGTACCCCGGCAGGTCCGGATGAGCAGTTCTTC. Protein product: CASTPAGPDEQFF. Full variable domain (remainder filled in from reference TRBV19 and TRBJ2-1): DGGITQSPKYLFRKEGQNVTLSCEQNLNHDAMYWYRQDPGQGLRLIYYSQIVNDFQKGDIAEGYSVSREKKESFPLTVTSAQKNPTAFYLCASTPAGPDEQFFGPGTRLTVL.

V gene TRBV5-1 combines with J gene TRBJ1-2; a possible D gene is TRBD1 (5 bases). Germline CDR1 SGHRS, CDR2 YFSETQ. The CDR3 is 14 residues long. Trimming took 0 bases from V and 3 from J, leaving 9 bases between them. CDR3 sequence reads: CASSLGRRDYGYTF. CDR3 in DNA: TGCGCCAGCAGCTTGGGGCGCAGGGACTATGGCTACACCTTC. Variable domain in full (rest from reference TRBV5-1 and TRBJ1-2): KAGVTQTPRYLIKTRGQQVTLSCSPISGHRSVSWYQQTPGQGLQFLFEYFSETQRNKGNFPGRFSGRQFSNSRSEMNVSTLELGDSALYLCASSLGRRDYGYTFGSGTRLTVV.

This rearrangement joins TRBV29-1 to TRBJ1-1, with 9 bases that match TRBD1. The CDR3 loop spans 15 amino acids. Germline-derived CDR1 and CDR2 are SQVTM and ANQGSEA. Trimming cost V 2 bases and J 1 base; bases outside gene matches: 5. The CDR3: CSVEPQGAGNTEAFF. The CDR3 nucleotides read TGCAGCGTTGAACCACAGGGGGCCGGGAACACTGAAGCTTTCTTT.

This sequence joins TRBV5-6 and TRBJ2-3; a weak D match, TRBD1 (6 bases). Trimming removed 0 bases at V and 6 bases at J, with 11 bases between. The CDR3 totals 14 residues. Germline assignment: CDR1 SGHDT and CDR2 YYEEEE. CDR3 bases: TGTGCCAGCAGCTTGGACAGGGTCCTGGATACGCAGTATTTT. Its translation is CASSLDRVLDTQYF.

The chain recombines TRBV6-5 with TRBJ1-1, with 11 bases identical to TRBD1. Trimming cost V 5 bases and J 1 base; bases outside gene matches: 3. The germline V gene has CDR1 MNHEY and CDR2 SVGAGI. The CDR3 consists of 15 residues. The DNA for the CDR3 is TGTGCCAGCAGTGGACAGGGGGCTACGAACACTGAAGCTTTCTTT. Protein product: CASSGQGATNTEAFF.

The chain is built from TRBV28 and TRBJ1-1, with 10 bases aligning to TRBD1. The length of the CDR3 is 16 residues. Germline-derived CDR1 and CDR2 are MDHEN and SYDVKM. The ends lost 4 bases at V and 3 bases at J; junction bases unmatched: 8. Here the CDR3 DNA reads TGTGCCAGCAGTTCGGGACAGGGGAGGGGAGACACTGAAGCTTTCTTT. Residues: CASSSGQGRGDTEAFF.

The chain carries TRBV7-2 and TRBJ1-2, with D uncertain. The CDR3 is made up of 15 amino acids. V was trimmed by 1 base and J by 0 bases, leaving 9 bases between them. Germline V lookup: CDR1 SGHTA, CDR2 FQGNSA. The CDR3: CASSLGHLANYGYTF. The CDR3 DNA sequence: TGTGCCAGCAGCTTAGGGCACCTAGCTAACTATGGCTACACCTTC. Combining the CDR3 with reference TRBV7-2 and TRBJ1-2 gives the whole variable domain GAGVSQSPSNKVTEKGKDVELRCDPISGHTALYWYRQSLGQGLEFLIYFQGNSAPDKSGLPSDRFSAERTGGSVSTLTIQRTQQEDSAVYLCASSLGHLANYGYTFGSGTRLTVV.

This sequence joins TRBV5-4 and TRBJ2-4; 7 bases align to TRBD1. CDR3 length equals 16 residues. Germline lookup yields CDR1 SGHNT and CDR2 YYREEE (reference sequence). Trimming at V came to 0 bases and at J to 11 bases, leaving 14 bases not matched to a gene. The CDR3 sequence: CASSLGATGQGSLQYF. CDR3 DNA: TGTGCCAGCAGCTTGGGAGCGACAGGGCAAGGGAGCCTTCAGTACTTC.

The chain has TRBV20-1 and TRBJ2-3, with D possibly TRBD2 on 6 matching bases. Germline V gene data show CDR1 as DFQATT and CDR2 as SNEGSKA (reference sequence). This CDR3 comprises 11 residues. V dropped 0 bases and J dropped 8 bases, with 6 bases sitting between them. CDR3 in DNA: TGCAGTGCTAGAGACGGGGGTACGCAGTATTTT. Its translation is CSARDGGTQYF.

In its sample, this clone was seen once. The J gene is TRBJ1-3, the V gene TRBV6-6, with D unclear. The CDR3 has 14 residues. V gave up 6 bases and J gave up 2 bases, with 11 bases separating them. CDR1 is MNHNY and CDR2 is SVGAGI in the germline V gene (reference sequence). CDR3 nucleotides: TGTGCCAGCAGGCCAACATCACCTGGAAACACCATATATTTT. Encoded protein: CASRPTSPGNTIYF.